This TCR beta chain was sequenced in a study of blood T cell repertoires in COVID-19. Study at large: Acute-phase and convalescent COVID-19 samples originated in the United States, Italy and Spain. The analysed material was cDNA or gDNA that came from T cells, B-cell-depleted T cells, or PBMCs.

One Seattle source followed patients from active infection through their disease course. The table came from immunoSEQ multiplex PCR; TCRdb's copy has only in-frame clones and leaves some out. The sample lists some 220,000 clones, approximately 83% occurring once. Germline CDR1 and CDR2: SGHTA and FQGTGA. The V and J ends lost 0 bases and 7 bases, in that order; junction bases with no gene match: 6. The CDR3 is made up of 16 amino acids. This clone came up a few times. V is TRBV7-3 and J is TRBJ1-6, with 7 bases identical to TRBD1. The sample was peripheral blood. The receptor comes from a woman aged 30 to 39 with COVID-19, enrolled during active disease. The CDR3: CASSLTGGQFNSPLHF. DNA of the CDR3: TGTGCCAGCAGCTTAACGGGGGGACAGTTCAATTCACCCCTCCACTTT.